This T cell receptor beta chain was obtained from a study of neurological immune-mediated disorders. One entry per CDR3 protein, called by TCRdb with MiXCR from the 5' RACE reads. The table records about 59,000 distinct CDR3 sequences, approximately 12% of them present only once. Germline V gene sequence: CDR1 LGHDT, CDR2 YNNKEL (reference sequence). V shed 0 bases and J 1 base; nucleotides not matched to a gene: 5. The CDR3 sequence is 17 residues long. Ten or more counts support this clonotype. The sequence was collected from a woman aged 55-70 years with HTLV-1-associated myelopathy (HAM/TSP). J is TRBJ2-1 and V is TRBV3-1, with 8 bases matching TRBD2. The sequenced sample consisted of PBMCs. The CDR3 region is CASSQDITGGSYNEQFF. The CDR3 DNA reads as TGTGCCAGCAGCCAAGACATTACGGGAGGGTCCTACAATGAGCAGTTCTTC.